This is a list of T cell receptor beta chains from one sample in a study of T cell responses to AZD1222 COVID-19 vaccine. Here immunoSEQ multiplex PCR was the method, and the copy in TCRdb shows in-frame clones only, minus some. The repertoire holds more than 80,000 clones, with approximately 92% as singletons. The input for sequencing was peripheral blood, taken 28 days after the second AZD1222 dose. These receptor sequences come from an adult who received the AZD1222 COVID-19 vaccine. The CDR3 runs from the conserved cysteine through the conserved F or W. A D gene is named only where the DNA matches it firmly. A row's size may be missing; if present it is once, few, many or a size class.

d_call j_call clone_size v_call cdr3_nt cdr3_aa
NA TRBJ1-3 few TRBV15 TGTGCCACCAGCAGAGATAGGGGGGCTTCGGGAAACACCATATATTTT CATSRDRGASGNTIYF
NA TRBJ1-1 NA TRBV29-1 TGCAGCGTTGAAGGGCGCGGTTCGGGACGGACTGAAGCTTTCTTT CSVEGRGSGRTEAFF
TRBD1 TRBJ1-2 NA TRBV3-1/TRBV3-2 TGTGCCAGCAGCAGGGCGAGACAGGGGGCTTCTGGCTATGGCTACACCTTC CASSRARQGASGYGYTF
NA TRBJ1-1 NA TRBV7-2 TGTGCCAGCAGCTTAGGGCCCAAAGCTTTCTTT CASSLGPKAFF
NA TRBJ1-5 NA TRBV6-5 TGTGCCAGCACGATGGGGGCTCATAGCAATCAGCCCCAGCATTTT CASTMGAHSNQPQHF
NA TRBJ2-3 NA TRBV6-4 TGTGCCAGCAGCCCATCCGGGGGCGGCACAGATACGCAGTATTTT CASSPSGGGTDTQYF
NA TRBJ2-5 NA TRBV6-1 TGTGCCAGCAGTGAAGCGCCGCTAGCACCCGAAGAGACCCAGTACTTC CASSEAPLAPEETQYF
TRBD1 TRBJ1-1 few TRBV4-2 TGTGCCAGCAGCCAAGTTCAGGGGGAAGACACTGAAGCTTTCTTT CASSQVQGEDTEAFF
NA TRBJ1-5 NA TRBV27 TGTGCCAGCTCCCGACAATCAGGGCATAGCAATCAGCCCCAGCATTTT CASSRQSGHSNQPQHF
NA TRBJ1-4 medium-sized TRBV19 TGTGCCAGTAATGTACAGGGAGGTGAAAAACTGTTTTTT CASNVQGGEKLFF
NA TRBJ2-7 NA TRBV27 TGTGCCAGCAGTTTTGGGGGCAGCTCCTACGAGCAGTACTTC CASSFGGSSYEQYF
NA TRBJ1-6 NA TRBV11-2 TGTGCCAGCAGCTTCGTTACAGGGCCAGGTCGGGGTTCACCCCTCCACTTT CASSFVTGPGRGSPLHF
NA TRBJ1-5 NA TRBV2 TGTGCCAGCAGTGAAGAATGGGACAGCAATCAGCCCCAGCATTTT CASSEEWDSNQPQHF
TRBD1 TRBJ1-1 NA TRBV27 TGTGCCAGCACCCCCCCCCGGGCAGTTGGGACAGGGAAGTCTTTCTTT CASTPPRAVGTGKSFF
TRBD2 TRBJ2-1 NA TRBV25-1 TGTGCCAGCAGTGAATTAGGTACTAGCGGGAATCTGAATGAGCAGTTCTTC CASSELGTSGNLNEQFF
NA TRBJ2-3 NA TRBV2 TGTGCCAGCAGTGAATTGGCTAGCGGCACAGATACGCAGTATTTT CASSELASGTDTQYF
NA TRBJ1-5 NA TRBV9 TGTGCCAGCAGCCCCACGGCCAGGGACAATCAGCCCCAGCATTTT CASSPTARDNQPQHF
NA TRBJ1-1 once TRBV6-1 TGTGCCAGCAGTGAAGAAATAGGGCAGTTGGCTTTCTTT CASSEEIGQLAFF
NA TRBJ2-7 NA TRBV9 TGTGCCAGCAGCCCGGAGGGGGAACTCTACGAGCAGTACTTC CASSPEGELYEQYF
NA TRBJ2-1 NA TRBV5-5 TGTGCCAGCAGCTCACAGGGTTTGAGACTAGGGAACAATGAGCAGTTCTTC CASSSQGLRLGNNEQFF
NA TRBJ2-2 NA TRBV11-2 TGTGCCAGCAGCTTAGGATTATGGACCGGGGAGCTGTTTTTT CASSLGLWTGELFF
NA TRBJ2-7 NA TRBV20-1 TGCAGTGCTAGAAAGGGTCGCGCACAGTACTTC CSARKGRAQYF
NA TRBJ2-1 NA TRBV5-1 TGCGCCAGCAGCTTTGGGCAGAAACAGACCAATGAGCAGTTCTTC CASSFGQKQTNEQFF
TRBD1 TRBJ2-7 NA TRBV9 TGTGCCAGCAGCACCAGTCCACAGGGGTACGAGCAGTACTTC CASSTSPQGYEQYF
NA TRBJ2-1 once TRBV2 TGTGCCAGCAGTGAATTCCGCCACAATGAGCAGTTCTTC CASSEFRHNEQFF
NA TRBJ1-6 NA TRBV5-1 TGCGCCAGCAGATCGACAGTTTCACCCCTCCACTTT CASRSTVSPLHF
NA TRBJ1-1 NA TRBV15 TGTGCCACCAGCAGAAGCAGGGGACAGAACACTGAAGCTTTCTTT CATSRSRGQNTEAFF
NA TRBJ1-1 NA TRBV10-3 TGTGCCGTCCGGATGGAACTGGGAACTGAAGCTTTCTTT CAVRMELGTEAFF
TRBD1 TRBJ2-2 NA TRBV30 TGTGCCTGGTCAAGACAGGGGGCGGACACCGGGGAGCTGTTTTTT CAWSRQGADTGELFF
NA TRBJ1-2 NA TRBV14 TGTGCCAGCAGCCAGGGCACCTATGGCTACACCTTC CASSQGTYGYTF
TRBD1 TRBJ1-3 NA TRBV19 TGTGCCAGTAGTACGGGGGGACAGTACTCTGGAAACACCATATATTTT CASSTGGQYSGNTIYF